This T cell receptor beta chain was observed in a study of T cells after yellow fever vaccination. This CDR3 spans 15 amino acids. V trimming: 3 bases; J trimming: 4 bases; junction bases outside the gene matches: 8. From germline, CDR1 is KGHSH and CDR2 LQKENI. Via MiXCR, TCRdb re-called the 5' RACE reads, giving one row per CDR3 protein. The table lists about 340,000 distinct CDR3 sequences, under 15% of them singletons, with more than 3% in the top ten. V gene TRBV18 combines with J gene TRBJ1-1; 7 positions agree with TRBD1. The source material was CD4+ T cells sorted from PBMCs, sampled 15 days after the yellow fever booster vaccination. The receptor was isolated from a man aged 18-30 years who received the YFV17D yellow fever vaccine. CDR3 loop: CASSPQGVRRTEAFF. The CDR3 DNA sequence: TGTGCCAGCTCACCGCAGGGGGTCCGACGCACTGAAGCTTTCTTT.